What follows are 27 T cell receptor beta chains derived from one specimen sequenced in a study of blood T cells in healthy people across ages. Through a sample-barcoded 5' primer and a J-beta primer mix, a second PCR was run for roughly 7 to 11 cycles. MiXCR was run by TCRdb on the 5' RACE reads, yielding one entry per CDR3 protein. The data hold approximately 1.5 million distinct CDR3 sequences, with 30% to 40% observed a single time. Input material: blood. Receptors were obtained from a woman under 40 in good health.

Points on this clonotype: At one of its ends the junction is not consistent with the germline gene, which may arise from a read error. The chain employs TRBV12-3 or TRBV12-4 and TRBJ2-7, with D maybe TRBD2 (5 bases). This CDR3 is built from 14 residues. The CDR3: CVSRRRGSVYEQYF. The CDR3 nucleotides are TGTGTCAGCAGACGCAGAGGGAGTGTCTACGAGCAGTACTTC.

The CDR3 loop is CASSLESATRGNEQFF. The CDR3, as DNA: TGTGCCAGCAGCTTAGAGTCCGCGACTAGGGGGAATGAGCAGTTCTTC. The chain joins TRBV7-6 to TRBJ2-1; tentatively, D is TRBD1 or TRBD2 (6 bases each). The V end lost 1 base, the J end lost 7 bases, and 17 bases lay between the germline ends. The CDR3 is 16 residues long. Germline values: CDR1 SGHVS, CDR2 FNYEAQ.

The rearrangement uses TRBV9 and TRBJ2-5; 13 nucleotides match TRBD2. The trim removed 0 bases at V and 1 base at J, leaving 3 bases unmatched. The CDR3 totals 17 residues. CDR1 is SGDLS and CDR2 is YYNGEE in the germline V gene. The CDR3 reads CASSVGTSGGVQETQYF. Here the CDR3 DNA reads TGTGCCAGCAGCGTAGGAACTAGCGGGGGGGTCCAAGAGACCCAGTACTTC.

This clonotype has a handful of counts. V usage is TRBV27 and J usage is TRBJ2-7; perhaps TRBD1 as D (5 bases). The CDR3 is made up of 14 amino acids. Germline-derived CDR1 and CDR2 are MNHEY and SMNVEV (reference sequence). V lost 1 base to trimming and J lost 2 bases, with 9 bases between them. The CDR3 nucleotides read TGTGCCAGCAGTTTATGGCAGGGCCCCTACGAGCAGTACTTC. It yields the protein CASSLWQGPYEQYF.

The rearrangement joins TRBV20-1 to TRBJ1-3; unclear D gene. The germline CDR1 and CDR2 sequences are DFQATT and SNEGSKA (reference sequence). Trimming stripped 0 bases from V and 0 bases from J, with 15 bases between. The CDR3 extends over 17 amino acids. As DNA, the CDR3 is TGCAGTGCTAGAGATACCACAGCACCTTTCTCTGGAAACACCATATATTTT. Protein sequence: CSARDTTAPFSGNTIYF.

This clonotype was observed a few times. The chain is built from TRBV2 and TRBJ2-1; TRBD1 aligns across 10 bases. The germline V gene encodes CDR1 SNHLY and CDR2 FYNNEI. The CDR3 covers 13 residues. V was clipped by 6 bases and J by 7 bases; unmatched bases: 3. Here the CDR3 reads CASRGQGMNEQFF. CDR3 sequence (DNA): TGTGCCAGCAGGGGACAGGGGATGAATGAGCAGTTCTTC.

The chain links TRBV7-6 to TRBJ1-6, with 9 bases fitting TRBD1. V was pared by 4 bases and J by 6 bases, with 7 bases of the junction left unmatched. The germline CDR1 and CDR2 sequences are SGHVS and FNYEAQ. The CDR3 sequence is 16 residues long. DNA for the CDR3: TGTGCCAGCAGCTCCCGGGACAGGGACTTTAATTCACCCCTCCACTTT. Amino acids: CASSSRDRDFNSPLHF.

This clonotype has just a few counts. The gene calls are TRBV5-1 and TRBJ1-2, with D possibly matching TRBD1 (5 bases). CDR1 and CDR2 from the germline V gene are SGHRS and YFSETQ. The CDR3 totals 14 residues. V lost 4 bases and J lost 4, with 14 bases in between. The CDR3, as DNA: TGCGCCAGCAGCCCGAGGACACCTTCCTATGGCTACACCTTC. It yields the protein CASSPRTPSYGYTF. The full variable domain, with the rest looked up from reference TRBV5-1 and TRBJ1-2, is KAGVTQTPRYLIKTRGQQVTLSCSPISGHRSVSWYQQTPGQGLQFLFEYFSETQRNKGNFPGRFSGRQFSNSRSEMNVSTLELGDSALYLCASSPRTPSYGYTFGSGTRLTVV.

This clonotype was detected only a few times. This rearrangement joins TRBV4-1 to TRBJ2-5; D is undetermined. The DNA end is a closer match to TRBJ2-7, so the J assignment may be wrong. This CDR3 has 14 amino acids. Per the germline V gene, CDR1 is MGHRA and CDR2 is YSYEKL. CDR3 residues: CASSRTDGFDEQYF. CDR3 nucleotide sequence: TGCGCCAGCAGCCGGACGGACGGCTTCGACGAGCAGTACTTC.

V and J are TRBV6-1 and TRBJ2-1, with D perhaps TRBD1 (6 bases). CDR3 length equals 16 residues. Deletions cut 8 bases from V and 7 bases from J, with 24 bases between. CDR1 and CDR2 (germline): MNHNS, SASEGT. CDR3 sequence: CASCLYGQGPGNEQFF. CDR3 in DNA: TGTGCCAGCTGTTTGTATGGGCAGGGGCCGGGTAATGAGCAGTTCTTC.

Many counts were recorded for this clonotype. The chain employs TRBV7-3 and TRBJ2-1; 10 bases line up with TRBD2. CDR3 size: 17 residues. The V gene end was trimmed by 5 bases and the J gene end by 4 bases; junction bases not matched to a gene: 11. Germline values: CDR1 SGHTA, CDR2 FQGTGA. CDR3 loop: CASSHSGRGGLYNEQFF. In DNA, the CDR3 is TGTGCCAGCAGCCACAGCGGGAGGGGGGGCTTGTACAATGAGCAGTTCTTC.

The chain is built from TRBV4-1 and TRBJ1-5; D ambiguous. V dropped 0 bases and J dropped 5 bases, with 14 bases sitting between them. The CDR3 is 16 residues long. Germline V gene sequence: CDR1 MGHRA, CDR2 YSYEKL. The DNA of the CDR3 is TGCGCCAGCAGCCAAGAACTGGCAGCCACCGATCAGCCCCAGCATTTT. Translated: CASSQELAATDQPQHF.

The V and J genes are TRBV12-3 or TRBV12-4 and TRBJ2-5; D may be TRBD1 (6 bases). The CDR3 spans 15 residues. Trimming shortened V by 7 bases and J by 10 bases, and 25 bases separated the two germline ends. The CDR3 DNA reads TGTGCCAGCACCCACCGCCCAGGGGAGCCCCGGGACCAGTACTTC. Encoded protein: CASTHRPGEPRDQYF.

V usage is TRBV12-3 or TRBV12-4 and J usage is TRBJ2-2, with no clear D. V lost 1 base and J 8 bases, leaving 5 bases between the germline ends. The CDR3 runs 12 residues. CDR3 bases: TGTGCCAGCAGTTTAGGGTGGGGGGAGCTGTTTTTT. This encodes CASSLGWGELFF.

This clonotype has a handful of counts. The chain links TRBV2 to TRBJ2-1, with 7 bases matching TRBD1. The CDR3 spans 15 residues. In germline, CDR1 is SNHLY, CDR2 FYNNEI. The trim removed 5 bases at V and 3 bases at J, leaving 7 bases unmatched. CDR3: CASSRDRESYNEQFF. Written as DNA, the CDR3 is TGTGCCAGCAGTAGGGACAGAGAAAGCTACAATGAGCAGTTCTTC.

The chain couples TRBV20-1 to TRBJ2-6; D uncertain. The CDR3 has 14 residues. Deletions cut 3 bases from V and 1 base from J, with 7 bases between. From germline, CDR1 is DFQATT and CDR2 SNEGSKA (reference sequence). CDR3 nucleotides: TGCAGTGCTAGCGGAGATTCTGGGGCCAACGTCCTGACTTTC. Protein sequence: CSASGDSGANVLTF.

In this sample, this clonotype turned up a few times. The chain joins TRBV7-3 to TRBJ2-3; a weak D match, TRBD2 (5 bases). The CDR3 contains 13 residues. Germline CDR1 reads SGHTA; CDR2 reads FQGTGA. V lost 5 bases and J lost 6, with 12 bases in between. The CDR3 loop reads CASSVEGGDTQYF. CDR3 bases: TGTGCCAGCAGCGTCGAGGGTGGTGATACGCAGTATTTT.

The chain joins TRBV6-1 to TRBJ1-3, with D unclear. The length of the CDR3 is 15 residues. Germline V lookup: CDR1 MNHNS, CDR2 SASEGT. Trimming pared 5 bases from V and 0 bases from J, leaving 11 bases between. CDR3 bases: TGTGCCAGCAGTTCGACACTCATCTCTGGAAACACCATATATTTT. The encoded protein is CASSSTLISGNTIYF.

This clonotype appeared a few times. The chain has TRBV4-1 and TRBJ1-4; 7 bases are a match to TRBD1. This CDR3 spans 19 amino acids. J gave up 1 base and V 0 bases, and 11 bases lay outside the gene matches. Germline V gene data show CDR1 as MGHRA and CDR2 as YSYEKL. CDR3 in amino acids: CASSQDLRGQTETNEKLFF. The CDR3 nucleotides read TGCGCCAGCAGCCAAGATTTGCGGGGACAGACCGAAACTAATGAAAAACTGTTTTTT.

The rearrangement links TRBV28 to TRBJ2-5; D call uncertain. This CDR3 has 11 residues. The V and J ends lost 10 bases and 3 bases respectively, with 9 bases between them. CDR1 MDHEN and CDR2 SYDVKM come from the germline V gene. Here the CDR3 reads CATQWEETQYF. The CDR3 nucleotides read TGTGCCACCCAGTGGGAAGAGACCCAGTACTTC.

This clonotype was counted a few times. The J gene is TRBJ2-3, the V gene TRBV20-1; D unclear. The CDR3 loop spans 14 amino acids. Trimming left V 4 bases short and J 0 bases short, with 11 bases between. CDR1 is DFQATT, CDR2 SNEGSKA, per germline (reference sequence). CDR3 sequence: CSATRVTSTDTQYF. The DNA of the CDR3 is TGCAGTGCTACTAGGGTCACTAGCACAGATACGCAGTATTTT.

V usage is TRBV7-2 and J usage is TRBJ2-1, with D possibly matching TRBD2 (6 bases). Per the germline V gene, CDR1 is SGHTA and CDR2 is FQGNSA. The V end lost 6 bases, the J end lost 5 bases, and 17 bases lay between the germline ends. CDR3 length: 15 residues. The CDR3 loop reads CASRIEARRDNEQFF. DNA for the CDR3: TGTGCCAGCAGGATCGAGGCTAGGAGGGACAATGAGCAGTTCTTC. The variable domain in full, with the rest retrieved from reference TRBV7-2 and TRBJ2-1, is GAGVSQSPSNKVTEKGKDVELRCDPISGHTALYWYRQSLGQGLEFLIYFQGNSAPDKSGLPSDRFSAERTGGSVSTLTIQRTQQEDSAVYLCASRIEARRDNEQFFGPGTRLTVL.

This clonotype was observed a few times. This chain's CDR3 is CSARSRSGGSYNEQFF. Written as DNA, the CDR3 is TGCAGTGCTAGATCCCGAAGCGGGGGATCCTACAATGAGCAGTTCTTC. The rearrangement uses TRBV20-1 and TRBJ2-1, with 8 nucleotides matching TRBD2. Trimming cost V 2 bases and J 1 base; bases outside gene matches: 7. CDR3 length: 16 amino acids. The germline V gene encodes CDR1 DFQATT and CDR2 SNEGSKA (reference sequence).

There are a few counts of this clonotype. The V call is TRBV27, the J call TRBJ2-2; 10 nucleotides line up with TRBD1. Germline V gene data show CDR1 as MNHEY and CDR2 as SMNVEV (reference sequence). The trim removed 2 bases at V and 3 bases at J, leaving 6 bases unmatched. This CDR3 has 17 amino acids. Here the CDR3 DNA reads TGTGCCAGCAGTTTACATGGACAGGGGGGGGACACCGGGGAGCTGTTTTTT. Protein sequence: CASSLHGQGGDTGELFF.

The V call is TRBV20-1, the J call TRBJ2-7; D is unclear. There are 13 residues in the CDR3. Germline V gene sequence: CDR1 DFQATT, CDR2 SNEGSKA (reference sequence). Trimming shortened V by 8 bases and J by 4 bases, and 18 bases separated the two germline ends. For the CDR3, the DNA is TGCAGTTCGTACCCACCGGTTGTATACGAGCAGTACTTC. Its protein product is CSSYPPVVYEQYF.

The chain joins TRBV6-5 to TRBJ1-1; no clear D gene. Germline V gives CDR1 MNHEY, CDR2 SVGAGI. This CDR3 is built from 12 residues. V lost 2 bases to trimming and J lost 8 bases, with 9 bases between them. CDR3 protein: CASSYKGIEAFF. In nucleotides, the CDR3 is TGTGCCAGCAGTTACAAGGGCATCGAAGCTTTCTTT.

The V and J genes are TRBV12-3 or TRBV12-4 and TRBJ2-5, with D perhaps TRBD1 (6 bases). The CDR3 has 15 residues. The germline V and J ends were trimmed by 5 bases and 5 bases, with 18 bases remaining between them. The CDR3 loop reads CASSPSDRRWETQYF. CDR3 DNA sequence: TGTGCCAGCAGTCCCAGCGACAGGAGGTGGGAGACCCAGTACTTC.